Each of the 22 T cell receptor beta chains below was sequenced from the same sample in a study of sequential checkpoint blockade in melanoma. Noted treatment: randomized to nivolumab then ipilimumab (arm A) or the reverse (arm B). The protocol was immunoSEQ multiplex PCR, while the TCRdb copy is restricted to in-frame clones and leaves out a portion. The sample contains over 25,000 clones, around three quarters of which appear only once. The sequencing used CD8+ T cells sorted from blood (inferred from file names), collected from a patient given nivolumab and ipilimumab in sequence. The receptors here all came from a human donor with melanoma.

The chain has TRBV27 and TRBJ1-5; D not resolved. Looked up from germline, CDR1 is MNHEY and CDR2 is SMNVEV (reference sequence). The CDR3 extends over 15 amino acids. V lost 8 bases, J lost 3 bases, and 17 bases lay in between. The CDR3 DNA reads TGTGCCAGCGGTCCATCCGAGAACGACAATCAGCCCCAGCATTTT. Translation: CASGPSENDNQPQHF.

The chain uses TRBV4-1 and TRBJ1-2; weak D call: TRBD1 (5 bases). The CDR3 contains 17 residues. V lost 1 base and J lost 4, with 19 bases in between. CDR1 MGHRA and CDR2 YSYEKL come from the germline V gene. This chain's CDR3 is CASSQVMGGLSPYGYTF. CDR3 bases: TGCGCCAGCAGCCAAGTAATGGGGGGTCTTTCGCCCTATGGCTACACCTTC.

The genes are TRBV10-3 and TRBJ2-5; 9 nucleotides line up with TRBD2. V dropped 3 bases and J dropped 5; count of bases not matched to a gene: 10. This CDR3 comprises 16 residues. Germline CDR1 is ENHRY and CDR2 is SYGVKD. CDR3 sequence (DNA): TGTGCCATCAGTGAAAGGAGCGGGGGGCCTCGGGAGACCCAGTACTTC. Translation: CAISERSGGPRETQYF.

This chain links TRBV4-1 with TRBJ2-1; 9 nucleotides line up with TRBD1. CDR3 length equals 17 residues. Germline V gene lookup returns CDR1 MGHRA and CDR2 YSYEKL. With V trimmed by 1 base and J by 4 bases, 8 bases remained unmatched. In nucleotides, the CDR3 is TGCGCCAGCAGCCAAGTGTCCCTCGGACAGGGGTACAATGAGCAGTTCTTC. Translating gives CASSQVSLGQGYNEQFF.

V usage is TRBV30 and J usage is TRBJ2-1; D not certain. The CDR3 is 13 amino acids. Deletions cut 8 bases from V and 0 bases from J, with 11 bases between. The germline CDR1 and CDR2 sequences are GTSNPN and SVGIG (reference sequence). CDR3 DNA sequence: TGTGCCCTTAGCTTCTCCTCCTACAATGAGCAGTTCTTC. Translated, it gives CALSFSSYNEQFF.

The CDR3 reads CASSQGGGETQYF. For the CDR3, the DNA is TGTGCCAGCAGTCAGGGGGGCGGCGAGACCCAGTACTTC. The chain links TRBV7-3 to TRBJ2-5, with D possibly being TRBD1 (7 bases). This CDR3 region has 13 residues. The germline CDR1 and CDR2 sequences are SGHTA and FQGTGA. V dropped 6 bases and J dropped 5 bases, with 13 bases sitting between them.

V gene TRBV19 combines with J gene TRBJ2-5, with 8 bases aligning to TRBD2. Germline V lookup: CDR1 LNHDA, CDR2 SQIVND (reference sequence). CDR3 size: 16 residues. The V gene end was trimmed by 7 bases and the J gene end by 4 bases; junction bases not matched to a gene: 14. The CDR3 DNA reads TGTGCCAGTACCGGCGCGGCGGGGGGATCTAGAGAGACCCAGTACTTC. Protein product: CASTGAAGGSRETQYF.

The rearrangement uses TRBV9 and TRBJ1-2, with D unclear. Trimming removed 4 bases at V and 8 bases at J, with 21 bases between. Looked up from germline, CDR1 is SGDLS and CDR2 is YYNGEE. The CDR3 spans 15 residues. CDR3 DNA sequence: TGTGCCAGCAGCCCCATACGGGAACCTCCCTCCGGCTACACCTTC. It codes for CASSPIREPPSGYTF.

This clone was seen a few times. The J gene is TRBJ2-1, the V gene TRBV7-9, with D tentatively TRBD1 (6 bases). The V and J ends lost 5 bases and 9 bases respectively, with 32 bases between them. Per germline, CDR1 SEHNR and CDR2 FQNEAQ (reference sequence). This CDR3 is built from 19 residues. The CDR3 nucleotides read TGTGCCAGCAGCGCTAGTGGGGCGGACAGCATTCCCTACACTTCTGAGCAGTTCTTC. Its translation: CASSASGADSIPYTSEQFF. The complete variable domain, with remaining parts taken from reference TRBV7-9 and TRBJ2-1, reads DTGVSQNPRHKITKRGQNVTFRCDPISEHNRLYWYRQTLGQGPEFLTYFQNEAQLEKSRLLSDRFSAERPKGSFSTLEIQRTEQGDSAMYLCASSASGADSIPYTSEQFFGPGTRLTVL.

A single count supports this clone. The CDR3 region has the DNA TGTGCCAGCAGTTTAGAAGCACAGGGTAGCAATCAGCCCCAGCATTTT. Protein sequence: CASSLEAQGSNQPQHF. V gene TRBV27 combines with J gene TRBJ1-5, with D tentatively TRBD1 (6 bases). This CDR3 spans 16 amino acids. Germline V gene data show CDR1 as MNHEY and CDR2 as SMNVEV (reference sequence). V was clipped by 2 bases and J by 0 bases, with 11 bases between them.

The V call is TRBV11-2, the J call TRBJ1-1; possible D gene TRBD1, 5 bases. Trimming took off 4 bases at V and 3 bases at J, with 9 bases between the two ends. Germline V gene data show CDR1 as SGHAT and CDR2 as FQNNGV. CDR3 length equals 13 residues. CDR3 sequence reads: CASSSTVYTEAFF. In nucleotides, the CDR3 is TGTGCCAGCAGCTCGACAGTTTACACTGAAGCTTTCTTT.

This clone is medium-sized by share. The rearrangement joins TRBV30 to TRBJ2-7, with 7 bases that match TRBD1. The germline V gene has CDR1 GTSNPN and CDR2 SVGIG (reference sequence). V was pared by 3 bases and J by 0 bases, with 11 bases of the junction left unmatched. This CDR3 has 16 amino acids. This CDR3 reads CAWRGTASPSSYEQYF. The CDR3 nucleotides read TGTGCCTGGAGGGGGACAGCCAGTCCGTCCTCCTACGAGCAGTACTTC.

This clone has only a few counts. The rearrangement links TRBV9 to TRBJ2-1, with 8 nucleotides matching TRBD2. This CDR3 comprises 15 residues. Per the germline V gene, CDR1 is SGDLS and CDR2 is YYNGEE. V lost 0 bases to trimming and J lost 3 bases; unmatched junction nucleotides: 2. The CDR3 reads CASSVEAGGYNEQFF. CDR3 in DNA: TGTGCCAGCAGCGTAGAGGCGGGGGGCTACAATGAGCAGTTCTTC. The full variable domain, rest sourced from reference TRBV9 and TRBJ2-1, is DSGVTQTPKHLITATGQRVTLRCSPRSGDLSVYWYQQSLDQGLQFLIQYYNGEERAKGNILERFSAQQFPDLHSELNLSSLELGDSALYFCASSVEAGGYNEQFFGPGTRLTVL.

The chain is built from TRBV19 and TRBJ2-4, with TRBD2 as a possible D gene (5 bases). This CDR3 comprises 15 residues. V was pared by 7 bases and J by 2 bases, with 15 bases between. CDR1 is LNHDA and CDR2 is SQIVND in the germline V gene (reference sequence). CDR3 residues: CASNEAAESKNIQYF. CDR3 nucleotide sequence: TGTGCCAGTAACGAAGCAGCGGAATCCAAAAACATTCAGTACTTC.

This clone was seen more than once but under ten times. The genes are TRBV19 and TRBJ1-1; tentative D call: TRBD1 (5 bases). CDR1 LNHDA and CDR2 SQIVND come from the germline V gene (reference sequence). CDR3 size: 15 residues. Trimming left V 7 bases short and J 1 base short, with 16 bases between. The chain's CDR3 is CASTERWGANTEAFF. The CDR3 coding sequence is TGTGCCAGTACCGAAAGGTGGGGCGCGAACACTGAAGCTTTCTTT.

V and J are TRBV29-1 and TRBJ1-5, with D possibly matching TRBD1 (5 bases). CDR3 size: 13 residues. The V gene's germline CDR1 is SQVTM and CDR2 ANQGSEA. V lost 3 bases and J 7 bases, leaving 13 bases between the germline ends. CDR3 DNA: TGCAGCGTTGAGGGAGGGGACGGCCAGCCCCAGCATTTT. Translating it yields CSVEGGDGQPQHF.

V usage is TRBV27 and J usage is TRBJ2-5, with 7 bases that match TRBD1. The last part of the DNA fits TRBJ2-7 better; the J call may be wrong. Germline assignment: CDR1 MNHEY and CDR2 SMNVEV (reference sequence). The CDR3 has 13 amino acids. The CDR3 loop is CASRAGQAYEQYF. CDR3 in DNA: TGTGCCAGCAGAGCCGGACAGGCCTACGAGCAGTACTTC.

This CDR3 reads CASSSGWNTEAFF. The CDR3 DNA reads TGTGCCAGCAGCTCAGGGTGGAACACTGAAGCTTTCTTT. The chain couples TRBV7-9 to TRBJ1-1; D is possibly TRBD1 (5 bases). Germline CDR1 SEHNR, CDR2 FQNEAQ (reference sequence). This CDR3 comprises 13 residues. V was cut by 4 bases and J by 1 base, with 7 bases left in between.

The chain carries TRBV29-1 and TRBJ1-2, with D uncertain. From germline, CDR1 is SQVTM and CDR2 ANQGSEA. The CDR3 is 12 residues long. Deletions cut 1 base from V and 7 bases from J, with 10 bases between. The CDR3 region has the DNA TGCAGCGTTGAAGGTGGTTCGGGTGGCTACACCTTC. Translating gives CSVEGGSGGYTF.

The chain employs TRBV7-9 and TRBJ2-2, with D maybe TRBD1 (6 bases). The germline V and J ends were trimmed by 5 bases and 0 bases, with 13 bases remaining between them. This CDR3 contains 16 residues. Germline V gene data show CDR1 as SEHNR and CDR2 as FQNEAQ (reference sequence). CDR3 in amino acids: CASSPGQTTNTGELFF. CDR3 bases: TGTGCCAGCAGCCCCGGACAGACTACGAACACCGGGGAGCTGTTTTTT.

The chain uses TRBV5-1 and TRBJ2-7; tentatively, D is TRBD2 (6 bases). CDR1 SGHRS and CDR2 YFSETQ come from the germline V gene. The V end lost 7 bases, the J end lost 7 bases, and 12 bases lay between the germline ends. This CDR3 is 11 amino acids long. In DNA, the CDR3 is TGCGCCAGCCAACCGGGGGTTGAGCAGTACTTC. Translated: CASQPGVEQYF.

The chain combines TRBV7-9 with TRBJ2-3, with TRBD2 identical over 12 bases. CDR1 is SEHNR, CDR2 FQNEAQ, per germline (reference sequence). This CDR3 comprises 16 residues. Trimming at V came to 5 bases and at J to 2 bases, leaving 5 bases not matched to a gene. The CDR3 spells CASSPWTSGATDTQYF. The CDR3 region has the DNA TGTGCCAGCAGCCCCTGGACTAGCGGGGCCACAGATACGCAGTATTTT.